This note documents a single T cell receptor (beta chain) sequence. Antigen specificity is unknown. Trimming removed 10 bases from V and 4 bases from J; junction bases left unmatched: 4. The CDR3 covers 13 residues. Germline CDR1 MDHEN, CDR2 SYDVKM. The sample is drawn from a study of cytomegalovirus exposure and HLA in healthy donors. The overall study: According to later analysis, the same platform produced the approximately 120 validation and several hundred first-cohort repertoires.

Study-level results: Cytomegalovirus association was listed for about 180 TCR beta chains.

Assay used: immunoSEQ multiplex PCR; TCRdb lists only in-frame clones, some missing. Counted here are 200,000 or so clones, around 84% occurring once; the ten biggest clones make up over 5.5%. The clonotype originates from a man between 18 and 29 years old in good health and CMV-seropositive. The V gene is TRBV28, the J gene TRBJ2-5; 12 bases fit TRBD2. Material for sequencing was PBMCs. In nucleotides, the CDR3 is TGTGCCACAGGACTAGCGGGAATAGAGACCCAGTACTTC. Translated: CATGLAGIETQYF.